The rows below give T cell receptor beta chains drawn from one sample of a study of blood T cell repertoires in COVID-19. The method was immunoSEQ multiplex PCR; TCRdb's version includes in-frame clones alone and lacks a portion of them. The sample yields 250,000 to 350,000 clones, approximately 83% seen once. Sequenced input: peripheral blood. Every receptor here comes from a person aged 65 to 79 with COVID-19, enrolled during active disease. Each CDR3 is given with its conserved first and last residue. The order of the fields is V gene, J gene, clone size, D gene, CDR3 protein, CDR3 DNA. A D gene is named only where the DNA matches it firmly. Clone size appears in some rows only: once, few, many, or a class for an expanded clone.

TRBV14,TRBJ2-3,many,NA,CASSQVASGRTTQYF,TGTGCCAGCAGCCAAGTTGCCAGCGGGCGGACTACGCAGTATTTT
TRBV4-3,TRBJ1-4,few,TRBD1,CASSQEFGQGGEKLFF,TGCGCCAGCAGCCAAGAGTTCGGACAGGGTGGTGAAAAACTGTTTTTT
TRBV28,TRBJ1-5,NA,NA,CASSLEDQPQHF,TGTGCCAGCAGTTTAGAGGATCAGCCCCAGCATTTT
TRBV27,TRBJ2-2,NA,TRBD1,CASSLSAGGLAGELFF,TGTGCCAGCAGTTTATCCGCAGGGGGCCTGGCCGGGGAGCTGTTTTTT
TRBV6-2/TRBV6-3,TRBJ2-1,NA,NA,CASSLRGLNEQFF,TGTGCCAGCAGTTTGAGGGGGTTGAATGAGCAGTTCTTC
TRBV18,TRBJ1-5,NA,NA,CASSSDSGNQPQHF,TGTGCCAGCTCCTCGGACTCGGGGAATCAGCCCCAGCATTTT
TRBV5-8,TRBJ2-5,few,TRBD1,CASSLSDRGGETQYF,TGTGCCAGCAGCCTGTCCGACAGGGGAGGAGAGACCCAGTACTTC
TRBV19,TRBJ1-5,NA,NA,CASSIETVNQPQHF,TGTGCCAGTAGTATAGAGACAGTTAATCAGCCCCAGCATTTT
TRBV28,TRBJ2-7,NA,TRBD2,CASSLPTGGREQYF,TGTGCCAGCAGTTTGCCGACGGGAGGGCGTGAGCAGTACTTC
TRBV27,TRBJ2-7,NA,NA,CASSRRKSIIAPSYEQYF,TGTGCCAGCAGTCGAAGAAAGTCTATTATAGCCCCCTCCTACGAGCAGTACTTC
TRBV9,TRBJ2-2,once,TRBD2,CASSSGGREELFF,TGTGCCAGCAGTAGCGGGGGGAGGGAGGAGCTGTTTTTT
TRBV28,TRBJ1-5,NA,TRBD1,CASRPTGDSNQPQHF,TGTGCCAGCAGGCCGACAGGGGATAGCAATCAGCCCCAGCATTTT
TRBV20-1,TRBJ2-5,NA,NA,CSAGPGTQYF,TGCAGTGCTGGCCCGGGGACCCAGTACTTC
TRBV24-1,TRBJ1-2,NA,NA,CATSDLRNGFYGYTF,TGTGCCACCAGTGATTTGCGAAACGGGTTTTATGGCTACACCTTC
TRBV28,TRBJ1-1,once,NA,CATRGGNTEAFF,TGTGCCACCCGAGGGGGGAACACTGAAGCTTTCTTT
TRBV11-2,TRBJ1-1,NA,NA,CASSLTQGNTEAFF,TGTGCCAGCAGCTTAACCCAGGGGAACACTGAAGCTTTCTTT
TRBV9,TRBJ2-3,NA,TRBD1,CASSIGQGTYTDTQYF,TGTGCCAGCAGCATTGGACAGGGGACCTACACAGATACGCAGTATTTT
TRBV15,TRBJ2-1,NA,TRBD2,CATSRDDSGGVYEQFF,TGTGCCACCAGCAGAGACGATAGCGGGGGGGTCTATGAGCAGTTCTTC
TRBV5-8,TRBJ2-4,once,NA,CASSFQGQNIQYF,TGTGCCAGCAGCTTTCAGGGCCAAAACATTCAGTACTTC
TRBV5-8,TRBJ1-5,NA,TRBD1,CASSPRTGKQPQHF,TGTGCCAGCAGCCCACGGACAGGGAAACAGCCCCAGCATTTT
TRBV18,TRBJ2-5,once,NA,CASSPQGPGKTQYF,TGTGCCAGCTCACCACAGGGTCCAGGGAAGACCCAGTACTTC
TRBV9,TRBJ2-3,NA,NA,CASSASGMRAPMDADTQYF,TGTGCCAGCAGCGCCTCTGGGATGAGGGCCCCCATGGACGCAGATACGCAGTATTTT
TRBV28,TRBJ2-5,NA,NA,CASSTTGLETQYF,TGTGCCAGCAGTACCACAGGGTTAGAGACCCAGTACTTC
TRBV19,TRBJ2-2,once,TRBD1,CASRQGTGELFF,TGTGCCAGCCGACAGGGAACCGGGGAGCTGTTTTTT
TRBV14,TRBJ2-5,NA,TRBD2,CASSQGYGRDQETQYF,TGTGCCAGCAGCCAAGGCTACGGGAGGGACCAAGAGACCCAGTACTTC
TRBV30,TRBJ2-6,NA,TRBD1,CAWSGQGARAGNSGANVLTF,TGTGCCTGGAGTGGCCAGGGGGCCAGGGCCGGCAACTCTGGGGCCAACGTCCTGACTTTC
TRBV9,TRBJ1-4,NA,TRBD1,CASSQGAANEKLFF,TGTGCCAGCAGCCAGGGGGCCGCTAATGAAAAACTGTTTTTT
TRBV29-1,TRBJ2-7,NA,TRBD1,CSVGPGTGEQYF,TGCAGCGTAGGACCCGGGACAGGCGAGCAGTACTTC
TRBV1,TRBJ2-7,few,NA,CTSSQEEAGDQPNEQYF,TGCACCAGCAGCCAAGAAGAGGCCGGGGATCAACCGAACGAGCAGTACTTC
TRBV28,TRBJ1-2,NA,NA,CASSPTVPNYGYTF,TGTGCCAGCAGTCCCACAGTTCCTAACTATGGCTACACCTTC
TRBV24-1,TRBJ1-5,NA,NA,CATGSNTGFNQPQHF,TGTGCCACCGGCTCGAATACAGGGTTCAATCAGCCCCAGCATTTT
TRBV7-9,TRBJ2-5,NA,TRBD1,CASSSRQGIQETQYF,TGTGCCAGCAGCTCCAGACAGGGAATCCAAGAGACCCAGTACTTC
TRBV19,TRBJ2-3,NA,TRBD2,CASTQPRGRLAGADTQYF,TGTGCCAGTACTCAACCCCGGGGGAGACTAGCAGGTGCAGATACGCAGTATTTT
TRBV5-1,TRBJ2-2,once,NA,CASSTPTGSGGELFF,TGCGCCAGCAGCACCCCCACAGGGTCCGGCGGGGAGCTGTTTTTT
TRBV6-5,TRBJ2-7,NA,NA,CASSYSKLTAAYEQYF,TGTGCCAGCAGTTACTCGAAGTTGACAGCAGCCTACGAGCAGTACTTC
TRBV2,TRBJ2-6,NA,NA,CASSYDSGANVLTF,TGTGCCAGCAGCTATGACTCTGGGGCCAACGTCCTGACTTTC
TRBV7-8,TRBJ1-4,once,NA,CASSSLSGRNNEKLFF,TGTGCCAGCAGCTCTCTCAGCGGACGAAATAATGAAAAACTGTTTTTT
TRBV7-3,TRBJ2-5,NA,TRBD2,CASSPGGGGETQYF,TGTGCCAGCAGCCCCGGGGGGGGAGGAGAGACCCAGTACTTC
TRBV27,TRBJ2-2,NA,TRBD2,CASSWSGGDGELFF,TGTGCCAGCAGTTGGAGCGGGGGGGACGGGGAGCTGTTTTTT
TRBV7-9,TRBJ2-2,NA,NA,CASSLGTPTGELFF,TGTGCCAGCAGCTTAGGGACTCCCACCGGGGAGCTGTTTTTT
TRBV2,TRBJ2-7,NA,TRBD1,CASSPGQGPYEQYF,TGTGCCAGCAGTCCGGGACAGGGGCCCTACGAGCAGTACTTC
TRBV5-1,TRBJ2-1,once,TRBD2,CASSKAASGYTLSYNEQFF,TGCGCCAGCAGCAAAGCGGCTAGCGGGTATACACTTTCCTACAATGAGCAGTTCTTC
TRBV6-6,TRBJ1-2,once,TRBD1,CASTHSDRTTNYGYTF,TGTGCCAGCACCCATTCGGACAGGACAACTAACTATGGCTACACCTTC
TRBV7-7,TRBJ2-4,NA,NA,CASSLEPNDIQYF,TGTGCCAGCAGCTTAGAGCCTAACGACATTCAGTACTTC
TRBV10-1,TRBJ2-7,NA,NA,CASRPQDSPGSNDEQYF,TGCGCCAGCAGACCTCAAGACAGCCCAGGCTCGAACGACGAGCAGTACTTC
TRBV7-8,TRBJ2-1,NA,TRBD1,CASSSILQGVNEQFF,TGTGCCAGCAGCTCGATCCTACAGGGGGTCAATGAGCAGTTCTTC
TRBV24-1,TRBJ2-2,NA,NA,CATSDLSGGVNTGELFF,TGTGCCACCAGTGATTTGTCTGGCGGAGTTAACACCGGGGAGCTGTTTTTT
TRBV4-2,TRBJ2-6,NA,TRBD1,CASSQDPLATGGVGANVLTF,TGTGCCAGCAGCCAAGATCCTTTGGCGACAGGGGGAGTTGGGGCCAACGTCCTGACTTTC
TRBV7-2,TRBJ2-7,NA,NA,CASSFSQELSYEQYF,TGTGCCAGCAGCTTCTCACAGGAGCTCTCCTACGAGCAGTACTTC
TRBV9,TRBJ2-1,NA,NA,CASSVDSPGATFYNEQFF,TGTGCCAGCAGCGTAGATTCCCCAGGGGCTACGTTCTACAATGAGCAGTTCTTC
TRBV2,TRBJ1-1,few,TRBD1,CASSEDRDLSGTEAFF,TGTGCCAGCAGTGAGGACAGGGACCTATCTGGCACTGAAGCTTTCTTT
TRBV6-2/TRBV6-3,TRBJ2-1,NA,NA,CASSSSGFSYNEQFF,TGTGCCAGCAGTAGCAGCGGTTTCTCCTACAATGAGCAGTTCTTC